This T cell receptor (beta chain) comes out of a study of resident and recirculating memory T cells in vitiligo. Study-wide background: The samples were homogenized without cell sorting before genomic DNA extraction. Overall study results and limits: Clonality differed among vitiligo lesions, with no unique dominant clone.

This CDR3 is 13 amino acids long. Germline CDR1 SGDLS, CDR2 YYNGEE. Trimming cost V 4 bases and J 5 bases, with 13 bases left between them. Only in-frame clones appear in the TCRdb table, and some are missing; sequencing was by immunoSEQ multiplex PCR. The table records 40,000 to 45,000 clones, approximately 91% of them present only once. Stability required unchanged lesions during the previous 6 months. Patients had received no treatment within the previous three months. On this clone itself: No antigen is known for it.

The rearrangement joins TRBV9 to TRBJ2-7; no firm D call. The clonotype comes from a male donor with vitiligo. The source material was blood. The CDR3 spells CASSPHWADEQYF. The DNA of the CDR3 is TGTGCCAGCAGCCCCCATTGGGCCGACGAGCAGTACTTC.